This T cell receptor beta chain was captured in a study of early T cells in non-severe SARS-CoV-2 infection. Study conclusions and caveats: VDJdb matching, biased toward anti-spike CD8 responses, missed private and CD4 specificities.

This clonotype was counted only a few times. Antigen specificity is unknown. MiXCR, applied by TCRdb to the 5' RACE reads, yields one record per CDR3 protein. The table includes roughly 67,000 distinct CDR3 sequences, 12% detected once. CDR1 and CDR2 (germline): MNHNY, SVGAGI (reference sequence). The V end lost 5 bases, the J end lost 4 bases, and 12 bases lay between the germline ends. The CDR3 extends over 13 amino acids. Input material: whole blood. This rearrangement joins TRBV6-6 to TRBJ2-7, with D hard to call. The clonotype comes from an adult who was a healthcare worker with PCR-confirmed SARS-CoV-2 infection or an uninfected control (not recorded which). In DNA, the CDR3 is TGTGCCAGCAGTCCCGCCGAGGCTTACGAGCAGTACTTC. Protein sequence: CASSPAEAYEQYF.